This TCR beta chain was sequenced in a study of neurological immune-mediated disorders. This clonotype was observed at least ten times. The V and J ends lost 4 bases and 1 base respectively, with 13 bases between them. The CDR3 extends over 16 amino acids. Germline CDR1 is LGHDT and CDR2 is YNNKEL (reference sequence). TCRdb itself ran the 5' RACE reads through MiXCR, one entry per CDR3 protein. The repertoire consists of some 20,000 distinct CDR3 sequences, with 13% to 15% occurring once and the leading ten covering 7.8%. Sequencing input: CD4+ T cells from blood. This sequence originates from an older woman with HTLV-1-associated myelopathy (HAM/TSP). The gene calls are TRBV3-1 and TRBJ2-2; D not resolved. CDR3 DNA sequence: TGTGCCAGCAGCCCCCGAAGTCGTATGAACACCGGGGAGCTGTTTTTT. Its protein is CASSPRSRMNTGELFF. Full variable domain (missing parts from reference TRBV3-1 and TRBJ2-2): DTAVSQTPKYLVTQMGNDKSIKCEQNLGHDTMYWYKQDSKKFLKIMFSYNNKELIINETVPNRFSPKSPDKAHLNLHINSLELGDSAVYFCASSPRSRMNTGELFFGEGSRLTVL.